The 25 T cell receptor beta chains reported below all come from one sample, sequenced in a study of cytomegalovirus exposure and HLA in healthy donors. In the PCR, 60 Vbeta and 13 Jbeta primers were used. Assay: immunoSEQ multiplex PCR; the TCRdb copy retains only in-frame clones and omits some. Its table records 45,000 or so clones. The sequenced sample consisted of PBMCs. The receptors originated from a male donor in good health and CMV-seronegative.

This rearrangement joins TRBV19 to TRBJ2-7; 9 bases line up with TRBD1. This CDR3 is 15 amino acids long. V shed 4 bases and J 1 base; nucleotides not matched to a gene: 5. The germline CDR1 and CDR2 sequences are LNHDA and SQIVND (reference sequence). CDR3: CASSKGQGKSYEQYF. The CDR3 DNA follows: TGTGCCAGTAGTAAGGGACAGGGCAAGTCCTACGAGCAGTACTTC.

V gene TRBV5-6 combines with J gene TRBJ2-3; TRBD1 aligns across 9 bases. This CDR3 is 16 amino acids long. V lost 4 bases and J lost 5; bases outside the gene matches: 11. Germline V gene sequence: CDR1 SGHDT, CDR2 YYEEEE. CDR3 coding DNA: TGTGCCAGCAGCCTGCTAGGGACAGGGAGGAGAGATACGCAGTATTTT. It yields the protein CASSLLGTGRRDTQYF.

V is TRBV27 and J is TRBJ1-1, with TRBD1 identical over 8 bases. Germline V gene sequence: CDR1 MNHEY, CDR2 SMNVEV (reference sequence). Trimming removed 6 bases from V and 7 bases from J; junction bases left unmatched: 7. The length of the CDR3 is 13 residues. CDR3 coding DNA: TGTGCCAGCAGACCACAGGGGGTCGATGAAGCTTTCTTT. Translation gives CASRPQGVDEAFF.

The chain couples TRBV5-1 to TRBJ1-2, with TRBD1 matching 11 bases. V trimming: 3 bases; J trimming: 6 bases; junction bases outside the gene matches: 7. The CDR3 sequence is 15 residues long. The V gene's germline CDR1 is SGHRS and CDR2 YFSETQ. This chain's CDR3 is CASSSGQGARDGYTF. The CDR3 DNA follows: TGCGCCAGCAGCTCTGGACAGGGGGCGCGGGATGGCTACACCTTC.

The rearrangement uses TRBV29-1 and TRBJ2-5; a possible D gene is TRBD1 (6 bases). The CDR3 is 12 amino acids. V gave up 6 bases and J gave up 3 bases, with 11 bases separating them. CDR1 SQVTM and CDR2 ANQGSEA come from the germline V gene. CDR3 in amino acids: CSVWAGEETQYF. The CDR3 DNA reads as TGCAGCGTGTGGGCAGGGGAAGAGACCCAGTACTTC.

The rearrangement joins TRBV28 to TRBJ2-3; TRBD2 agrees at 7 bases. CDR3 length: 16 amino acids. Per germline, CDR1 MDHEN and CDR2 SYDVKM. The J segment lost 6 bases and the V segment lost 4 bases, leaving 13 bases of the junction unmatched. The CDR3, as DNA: TGTGCCAGCAGTTCCCCACGGCGGATCGGGGGGGATACGCAGTATTTT. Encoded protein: CASSSPRRIGGDTQYF.

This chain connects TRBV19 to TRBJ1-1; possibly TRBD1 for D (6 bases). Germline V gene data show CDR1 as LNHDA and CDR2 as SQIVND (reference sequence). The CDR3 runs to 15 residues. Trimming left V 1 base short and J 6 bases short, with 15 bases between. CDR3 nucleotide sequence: TGTGCCAGTAGTATAGTTGCGGGGGCGCGCGCTGAAGCTTTCTTT. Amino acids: CASSIVAGARAEAFF. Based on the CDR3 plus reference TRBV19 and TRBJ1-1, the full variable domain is DGGITQSPKYLFRKEGQNVTLSCEQNLNHDAMYWYRQDPGQGLRLIYYSQIVNDFQKGDIAEGYSVSREKKESFPLTVTSAQKNPTAFYLCASSIVAGARAEAFFGQGTRLTVV.

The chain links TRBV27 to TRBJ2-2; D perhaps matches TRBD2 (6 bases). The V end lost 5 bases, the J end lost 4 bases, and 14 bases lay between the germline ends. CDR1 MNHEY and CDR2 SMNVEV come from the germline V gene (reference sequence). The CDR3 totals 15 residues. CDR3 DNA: TGTGCCAGCAGTAAGTGGGGGAGGCCCACCGGGGAGCTGTTTTTT. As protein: CASSKWGRPTGELFF.

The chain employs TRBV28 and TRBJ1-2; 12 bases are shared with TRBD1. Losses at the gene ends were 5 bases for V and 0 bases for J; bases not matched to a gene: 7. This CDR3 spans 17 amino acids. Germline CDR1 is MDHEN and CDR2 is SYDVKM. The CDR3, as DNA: TGTGCCAGCAGTACCGGGACAGGGGGCAAACCTAACTATGGCTACACCTTC. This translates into CASSTGTGGKPNYGYTF.

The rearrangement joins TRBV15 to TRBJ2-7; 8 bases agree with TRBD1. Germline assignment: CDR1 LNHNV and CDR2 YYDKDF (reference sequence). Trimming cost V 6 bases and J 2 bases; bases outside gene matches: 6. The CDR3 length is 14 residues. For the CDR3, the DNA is TGTGCCACCAGACCGGGACAGGTCGCCTACGAGCAGTACTTC. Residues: CATRPGQVAYEQYF.

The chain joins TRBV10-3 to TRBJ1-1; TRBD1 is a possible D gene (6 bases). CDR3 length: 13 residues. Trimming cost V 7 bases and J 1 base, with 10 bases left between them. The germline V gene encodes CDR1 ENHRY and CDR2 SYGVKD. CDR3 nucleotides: TGTGCCATCAACCGACAGGAGAACACTGAAGCTTTCTTT. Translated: CAINRQENTEAFF.

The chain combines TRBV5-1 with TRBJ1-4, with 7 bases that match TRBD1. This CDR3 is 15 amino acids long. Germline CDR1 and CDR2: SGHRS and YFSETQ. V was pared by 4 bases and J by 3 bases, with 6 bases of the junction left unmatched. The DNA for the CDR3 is TGCGCCAGCAGCGTGGGACAGCCATCTAATGAAAAACTGTTTTTT. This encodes CASSVGQPSNEKLFF.

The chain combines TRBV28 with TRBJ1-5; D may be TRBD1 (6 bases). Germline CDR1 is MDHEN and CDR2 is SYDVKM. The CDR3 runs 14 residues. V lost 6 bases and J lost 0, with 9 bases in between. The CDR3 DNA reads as TGTGCCAGCAGCGGGGGGCATAGCAATCAGCCCCAGCATTTT. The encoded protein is CASSGGHSNQPQHF.

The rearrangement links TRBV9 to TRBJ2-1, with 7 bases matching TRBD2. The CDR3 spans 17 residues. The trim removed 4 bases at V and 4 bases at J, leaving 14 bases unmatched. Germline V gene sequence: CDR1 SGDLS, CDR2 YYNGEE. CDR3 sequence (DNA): TGTGCCAGCAGCCCGGGAAAATGGGCTAGCGGATACAATGAGCAGTTCTTC. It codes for CASSPGKWASGYNEQFF.

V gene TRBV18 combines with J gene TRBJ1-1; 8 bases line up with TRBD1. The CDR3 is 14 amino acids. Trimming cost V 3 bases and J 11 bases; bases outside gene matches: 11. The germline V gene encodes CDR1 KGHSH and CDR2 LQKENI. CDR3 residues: CASSPAGQGASAFF. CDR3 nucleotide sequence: TGTGCCAGCTCACCTGCGGGGCAGGGGGCGAGTGCTTTCTTT.

DNA for the CDR3: TGTGCCAGCAGGGAATCAGGGGGAACTAATGAAAAACTGTTTTTT. Translation gives CASRESGGTNEKLFF. The V and J genes are TRBV2 and TRBJ1-4; TRBD1 matches 7 bases. After removal of 6 bases from V and 1 base from J, the junction contained 5 bases not matched to a gene. The CDR3 consists of 15 residues. Germline CDR1 SNHLY, CDR2 FYNNEI.

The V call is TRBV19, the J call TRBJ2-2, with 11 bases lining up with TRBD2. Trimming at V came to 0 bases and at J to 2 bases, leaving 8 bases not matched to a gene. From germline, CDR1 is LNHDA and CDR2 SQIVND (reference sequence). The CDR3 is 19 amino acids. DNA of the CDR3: TGTGCCAGTAGTATAGACGGTAGCGGGAGGGCAATCAACACCGGGGAGCTGTTTTTT. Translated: CASSIDGSGRAINTGELFF.

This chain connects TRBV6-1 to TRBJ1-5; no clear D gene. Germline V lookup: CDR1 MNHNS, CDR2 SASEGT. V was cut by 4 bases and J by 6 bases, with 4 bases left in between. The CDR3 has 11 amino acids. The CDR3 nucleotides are TGTGCCAGCAGTGCCGTTCAGCCCCAGCATTTT. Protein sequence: CASSAVQPQHF.

CDR3 nucleotide sequence: TGCAGCGTCAGAGCGGGAGGGCCTGATGAGCAGTTCTTC. Protein: CSVRAGGPDEQFF. This chain joins TRBV29-1 and TRBJ2-1; 10 nucleotides align to TRBD2. This CDR3 region has 13 residues. V lost 6 bases and J lost 8; bases outside the gene matches: 7. Per germline, CDR1 SQVTM and CDR2 ANQGSEA.

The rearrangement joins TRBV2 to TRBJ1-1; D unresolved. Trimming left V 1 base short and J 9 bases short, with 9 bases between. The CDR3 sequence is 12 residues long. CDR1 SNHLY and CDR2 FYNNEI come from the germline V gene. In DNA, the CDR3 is TGTGCCAGCAGTGAAGGCAGGCCGAAAGCTTTCTTT. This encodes CASSEGRPKAFF.

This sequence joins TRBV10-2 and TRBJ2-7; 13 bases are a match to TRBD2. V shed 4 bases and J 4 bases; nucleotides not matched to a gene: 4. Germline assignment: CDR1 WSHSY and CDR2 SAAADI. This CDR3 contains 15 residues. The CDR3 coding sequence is TGCGCCAGCAGTGCGACTAGCGGGAGGTCATACGAGCAGTACTTC. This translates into CASSATSGRSYEQYF.

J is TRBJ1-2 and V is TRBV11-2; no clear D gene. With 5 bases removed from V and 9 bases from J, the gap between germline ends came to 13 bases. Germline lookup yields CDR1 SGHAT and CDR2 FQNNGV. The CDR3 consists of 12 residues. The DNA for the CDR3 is TGTGCCAGCAGCCATCTAGGTGTTCGCTACACCTTC. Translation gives CASSHLGVRYTF.

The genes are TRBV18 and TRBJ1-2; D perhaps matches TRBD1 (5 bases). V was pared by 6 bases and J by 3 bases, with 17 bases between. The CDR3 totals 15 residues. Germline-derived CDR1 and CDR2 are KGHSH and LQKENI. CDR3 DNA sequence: TGTGCCAGCTCCCCAGACAACGGGGGAGACTATGGCTACACCTTC. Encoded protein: CASSPDNGGDYGYTF. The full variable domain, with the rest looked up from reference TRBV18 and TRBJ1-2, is NAGVMQNPRHLVRRRGQEARLRCSPMKGHSHVYWYRQLPEEGLKFMVYLQKENIIDESGMPKERFSAEFPKEGPSILRIQQVVRGDSAAYFCASSPDNGGDYGYTFGSGTRLTVV.

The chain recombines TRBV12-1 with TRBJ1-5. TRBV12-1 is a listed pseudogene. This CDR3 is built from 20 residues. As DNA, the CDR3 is TGTGCCAGCACCTCGTTCTTTAGTGCGGGGGATAGAGTGGTGGAACAGCCCCAGCATTTT. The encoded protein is CASTSFFSAGDRVVEQPQHF.

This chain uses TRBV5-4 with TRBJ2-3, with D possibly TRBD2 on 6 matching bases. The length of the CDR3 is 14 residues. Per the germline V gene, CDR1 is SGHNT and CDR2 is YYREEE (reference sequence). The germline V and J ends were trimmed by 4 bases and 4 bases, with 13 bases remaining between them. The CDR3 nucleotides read TGTGCCAGCAGCAGCCCGGGAGATTCAGATACGCAGTATTTT. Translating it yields CASSSPGDSDTQYF. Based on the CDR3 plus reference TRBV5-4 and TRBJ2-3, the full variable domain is ETGVTQSPTHLIKTRGQQVTLRCSSQSGHNTVSWYQQALGQGPQFIFQYYREEENGRGNFPPRFSGLQFPNYSSELNVNALELDDSALYLCASSSPGDSDTQYFGPGTRLTVL.